What follows describes a single T cell receptor beta chain. What it binds is unknown. Germline CDR1 reads GTSNPN; CDR2 reads SVGIG (reference sequence). The CDR3 is 13 residues long. Trimming removed 4 bases at V and 8 bases at J, with 17 bases between. Libraries were made from TCR beta cDNA, and they carried unique molecular identifiers. Between roughly 0.9 and 11 million T cells gave rise to about 450,000 cDNA molecules. Using its own MiXCR run on the PCR reads, TCRdb lists one record per CDR3 protein. The table has about 460,000 distinct CDR3 sequences, 45% seen once. The data were obtained in a study of post-analysis software for immune sequencing data. Whole-study results and caveats: Significantly lower normalized Chao1 diversity was found in patients with multiple sclerosis relative to controls. F measure showed strong co-clustering of same-batch samples. There were five TRBV segments more frequent in patients than controls, and TRBV5-6, TRBV5-1 and TRBV20-1 were among them.

Sample: blood. The TCR was taken from a girl aged 10-17 years with multiple sclerosis. The V and J genes are TRBV30 and TRBJ1-1; D not certain. CDR3 protein: CAWTPRTDEEAFF. The CDR3 DNA reads TGTGCCTGGACCCCACGGACGGACGAAGAAGCTTTCTTT.